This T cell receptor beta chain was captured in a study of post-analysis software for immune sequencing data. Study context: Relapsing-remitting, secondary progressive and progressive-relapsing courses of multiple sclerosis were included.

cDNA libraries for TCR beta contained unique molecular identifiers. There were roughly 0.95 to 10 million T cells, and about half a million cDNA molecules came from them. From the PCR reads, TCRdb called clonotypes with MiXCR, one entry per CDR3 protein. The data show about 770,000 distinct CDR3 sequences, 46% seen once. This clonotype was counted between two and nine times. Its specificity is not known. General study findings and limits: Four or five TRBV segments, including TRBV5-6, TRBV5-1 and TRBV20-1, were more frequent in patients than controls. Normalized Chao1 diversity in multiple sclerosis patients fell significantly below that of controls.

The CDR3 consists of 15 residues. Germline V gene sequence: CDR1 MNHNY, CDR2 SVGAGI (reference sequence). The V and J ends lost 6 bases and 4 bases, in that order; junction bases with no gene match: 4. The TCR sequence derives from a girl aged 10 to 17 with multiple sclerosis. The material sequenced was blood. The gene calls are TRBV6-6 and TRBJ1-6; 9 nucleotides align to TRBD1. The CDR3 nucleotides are TGTGCCAGCAGACAGGACAGGGGATATAATTCACCCCTCCACTTT. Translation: CASRQDRGYNSPLHF.